The T cell receptor beta chain described here comes from a study of shared clonotypes between healthy human individuals. Naive CD8 cells comprised CD45RO-negative, CCR7-positively selected cells, excluding terminally differentiated effector memory CD45RA+ cells. General study points: Among donors, clonotype sharing was expected to be affected by sequencing depth. Rarefaction gave evidence that sorted-subset sequencing remained incomplete despite large depth.

After removal of 2 bases from V and 4 bases from J, the junction contained 14 bases not matched to a gene. Looked up from germline, CDR1 is MRHNA and CDR2 is SNTAGT. The CDR3 sequence is 18 residues long. The table came from immunoSEQ multiplex PCR; TCRdb's copy has only in-frame clones and leaves some out. The sample yields around 600,000 clones, roughly 95% seen once. Worth noting for this clone: Its antigen is unidentified.

The receptor was derived from a woman aged 25-40 years in good health. This sequence joins TRBV6-4 and TRBJ2-7, with 10 nucleotides matching TRBD2. The specimen sequenced was naive CD8+ T cells sorted from blood. The CDR3 DNA sequence: TGTGCCAGCAGTGACCCCTCTCTGGTAGCGGGAGGCGGTTACGAGCAGTACTTC. Translation gives CASSDPSLVAGGGYEQYF.